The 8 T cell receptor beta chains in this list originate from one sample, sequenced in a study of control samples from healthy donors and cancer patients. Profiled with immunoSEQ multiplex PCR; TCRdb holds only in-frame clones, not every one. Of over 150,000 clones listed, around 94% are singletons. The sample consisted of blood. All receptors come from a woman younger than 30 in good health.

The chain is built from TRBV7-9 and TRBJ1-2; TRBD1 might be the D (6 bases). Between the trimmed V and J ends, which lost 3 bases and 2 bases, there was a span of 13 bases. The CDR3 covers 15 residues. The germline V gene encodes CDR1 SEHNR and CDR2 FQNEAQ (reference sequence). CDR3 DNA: TGTGCCAGCAGCTTGGATGCAGGGACAAACTATGGCTACACCTTC. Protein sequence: CASSLDAGTNYGYTF.

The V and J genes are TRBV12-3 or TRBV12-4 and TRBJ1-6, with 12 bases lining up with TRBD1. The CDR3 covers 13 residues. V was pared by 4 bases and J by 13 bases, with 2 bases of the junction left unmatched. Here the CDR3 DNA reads TGTGCCAGCAGTTGGGGACAGGGGGCCCCCCTCCACTTT. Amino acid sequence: CASSWGQGAPLHF.

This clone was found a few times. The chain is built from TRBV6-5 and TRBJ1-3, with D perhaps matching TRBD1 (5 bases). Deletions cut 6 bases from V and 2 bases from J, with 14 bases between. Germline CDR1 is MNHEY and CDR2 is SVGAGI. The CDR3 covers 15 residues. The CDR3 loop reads CASSLEQVPGNTIYF. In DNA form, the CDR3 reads TGTGCCAGCAGCTTAGAACAGGTGCCTGGAAACACCATATATTTT.

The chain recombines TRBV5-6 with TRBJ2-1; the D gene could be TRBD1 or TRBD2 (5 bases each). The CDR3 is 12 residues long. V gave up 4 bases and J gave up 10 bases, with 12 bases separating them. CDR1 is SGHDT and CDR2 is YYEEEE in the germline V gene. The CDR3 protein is CASSRDPAEQFF. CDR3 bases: TGTGCCAGCAGCCGGGACCCCGCCGAGCAGTTCTTC. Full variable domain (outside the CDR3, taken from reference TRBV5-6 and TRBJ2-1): DAGVTQSPTHLIKTRGQQVTLRCSPKSGHDTVSWYQQALGQGPQFIFQYYEEEERQRGNFPDRFSGHQFPNYSSELNVNALLLGDSALYLCASSRDPAEQFFGPGTRLTVL.

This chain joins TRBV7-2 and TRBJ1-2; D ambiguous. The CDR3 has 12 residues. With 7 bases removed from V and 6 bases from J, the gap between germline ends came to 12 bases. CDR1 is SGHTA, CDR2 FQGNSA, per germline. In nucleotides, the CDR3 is TGTGCCAGCAACTCGAGGGCAGATGGCTACACCTTC. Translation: CASNSRADGYTF.

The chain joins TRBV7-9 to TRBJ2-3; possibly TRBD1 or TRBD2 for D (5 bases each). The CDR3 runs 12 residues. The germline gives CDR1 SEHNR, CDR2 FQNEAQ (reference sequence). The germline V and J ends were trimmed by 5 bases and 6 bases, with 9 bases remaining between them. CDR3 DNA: TGTGCCAGCAGCCGAGGGGCGGATACGCAGTATTTT. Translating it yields CASSRGADTQYF. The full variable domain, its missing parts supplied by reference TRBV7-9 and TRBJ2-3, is DTGVSQNPRHKITKRGQNVTFRCDPISEHNRLYWYRQTLGQGPEFLTYFQNEAQLEKSRLLSDRFSAERPKGSFSTLEIQRTEQGDSAMYLCASSRGADTQYFGPGTRLTVL.

CDR3 loop: CASSLLVRGHEQYF. The CDR3 DNA reads as TGTGCCAGCAGCTTATTAGTCAGGGGCCACGAGCAGTACTTC. This chain connects TRBV7-2 to TRBJ2-7, with D possibly being TRBD1 (6 bases). The V and J ends lost 2 bases and 5 bases respectively, with 13 bases between them. Germline values: CDR1 SGHTA, CDR2 FQGNSA. The CDR3 loop spans 14 amino acids.

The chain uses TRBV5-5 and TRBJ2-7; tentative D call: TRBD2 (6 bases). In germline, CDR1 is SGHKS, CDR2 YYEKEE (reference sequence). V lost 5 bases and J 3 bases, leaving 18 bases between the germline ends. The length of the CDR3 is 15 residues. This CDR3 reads CASRKNRTTIYEQYF. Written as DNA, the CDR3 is TGTGCCAGCAGGAAGAATCGGACTACCATCTACGAGCAGTACTTC.